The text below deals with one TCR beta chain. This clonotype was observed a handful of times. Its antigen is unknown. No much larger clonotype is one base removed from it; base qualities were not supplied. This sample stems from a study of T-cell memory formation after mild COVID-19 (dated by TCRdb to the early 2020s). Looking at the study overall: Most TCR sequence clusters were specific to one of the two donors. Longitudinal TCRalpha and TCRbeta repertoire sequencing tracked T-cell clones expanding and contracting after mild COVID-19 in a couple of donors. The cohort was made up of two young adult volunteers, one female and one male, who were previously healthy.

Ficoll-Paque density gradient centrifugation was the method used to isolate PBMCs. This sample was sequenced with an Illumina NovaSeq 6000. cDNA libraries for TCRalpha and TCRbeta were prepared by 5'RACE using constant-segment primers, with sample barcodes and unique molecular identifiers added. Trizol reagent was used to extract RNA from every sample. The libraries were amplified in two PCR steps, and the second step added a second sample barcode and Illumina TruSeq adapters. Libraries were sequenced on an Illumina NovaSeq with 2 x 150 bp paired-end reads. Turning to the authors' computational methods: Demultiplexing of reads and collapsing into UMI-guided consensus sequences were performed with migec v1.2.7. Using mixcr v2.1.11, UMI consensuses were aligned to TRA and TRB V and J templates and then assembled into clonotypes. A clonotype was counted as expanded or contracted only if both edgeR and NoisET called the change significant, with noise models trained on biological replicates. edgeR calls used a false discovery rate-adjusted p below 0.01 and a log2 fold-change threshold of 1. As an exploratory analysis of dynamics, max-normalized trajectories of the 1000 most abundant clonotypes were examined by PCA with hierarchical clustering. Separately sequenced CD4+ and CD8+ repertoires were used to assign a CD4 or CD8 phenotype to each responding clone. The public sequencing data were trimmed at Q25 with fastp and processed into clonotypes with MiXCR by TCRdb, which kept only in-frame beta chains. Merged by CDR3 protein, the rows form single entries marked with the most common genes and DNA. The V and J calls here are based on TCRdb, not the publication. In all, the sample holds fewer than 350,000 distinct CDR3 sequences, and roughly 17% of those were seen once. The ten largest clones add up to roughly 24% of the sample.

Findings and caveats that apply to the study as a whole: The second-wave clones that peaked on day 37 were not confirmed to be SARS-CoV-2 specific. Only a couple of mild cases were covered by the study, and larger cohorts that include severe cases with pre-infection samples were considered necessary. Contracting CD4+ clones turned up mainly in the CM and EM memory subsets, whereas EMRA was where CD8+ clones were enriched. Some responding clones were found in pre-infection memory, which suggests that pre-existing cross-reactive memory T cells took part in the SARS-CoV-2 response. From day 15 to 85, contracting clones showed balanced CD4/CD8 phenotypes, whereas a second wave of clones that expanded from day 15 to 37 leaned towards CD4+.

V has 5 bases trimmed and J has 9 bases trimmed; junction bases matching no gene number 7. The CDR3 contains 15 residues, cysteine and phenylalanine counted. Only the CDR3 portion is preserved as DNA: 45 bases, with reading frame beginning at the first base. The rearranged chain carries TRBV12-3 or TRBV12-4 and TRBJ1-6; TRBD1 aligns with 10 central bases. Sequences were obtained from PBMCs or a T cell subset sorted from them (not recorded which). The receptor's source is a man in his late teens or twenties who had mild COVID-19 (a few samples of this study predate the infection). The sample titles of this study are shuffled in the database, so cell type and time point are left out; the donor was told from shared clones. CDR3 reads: CASSPRQGAGSPLHF. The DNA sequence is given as TGTGCCAGCAGTCCACGACAGGGGGCTGGTTCACCCCTCCACTTT.